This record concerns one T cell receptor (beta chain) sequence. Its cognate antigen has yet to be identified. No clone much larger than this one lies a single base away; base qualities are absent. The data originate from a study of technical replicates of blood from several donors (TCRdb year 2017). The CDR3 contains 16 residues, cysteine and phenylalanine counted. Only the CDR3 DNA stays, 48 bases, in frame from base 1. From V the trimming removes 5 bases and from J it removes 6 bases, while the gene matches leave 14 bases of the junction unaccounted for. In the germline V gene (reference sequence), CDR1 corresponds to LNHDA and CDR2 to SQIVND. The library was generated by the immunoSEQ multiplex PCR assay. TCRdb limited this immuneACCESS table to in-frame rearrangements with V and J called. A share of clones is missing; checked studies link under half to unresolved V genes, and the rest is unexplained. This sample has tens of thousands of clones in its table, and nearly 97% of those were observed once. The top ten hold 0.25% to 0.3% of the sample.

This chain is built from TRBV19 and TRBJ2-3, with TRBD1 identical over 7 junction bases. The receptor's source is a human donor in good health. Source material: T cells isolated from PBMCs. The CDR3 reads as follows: CASSLGRTGTLDTQYF. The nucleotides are TGTGCCAGTAGTCTCGGCCGGACAGGAACATTGGATACGCAGTATTTT.